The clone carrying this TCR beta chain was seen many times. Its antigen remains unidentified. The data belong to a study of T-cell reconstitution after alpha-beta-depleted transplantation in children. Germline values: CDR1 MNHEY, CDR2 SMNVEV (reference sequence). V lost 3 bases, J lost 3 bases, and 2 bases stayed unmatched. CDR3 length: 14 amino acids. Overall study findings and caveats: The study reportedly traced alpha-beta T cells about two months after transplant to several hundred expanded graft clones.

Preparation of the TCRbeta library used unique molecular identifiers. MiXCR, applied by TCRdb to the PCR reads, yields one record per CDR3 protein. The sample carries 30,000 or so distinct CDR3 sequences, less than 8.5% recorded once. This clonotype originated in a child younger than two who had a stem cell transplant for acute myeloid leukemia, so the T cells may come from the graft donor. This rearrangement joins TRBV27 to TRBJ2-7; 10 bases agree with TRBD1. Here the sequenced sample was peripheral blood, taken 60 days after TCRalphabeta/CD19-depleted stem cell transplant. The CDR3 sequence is CASSLGQGFYEQYF. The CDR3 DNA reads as TGTGCCAGCAGTTTGGGACAGGGGTTCTACGAGCAGTACTTC.